This T cell receptor beta chain was recorded in a study of T cell changes during pregnancy in multiple sclerosis. Some clones are missing from TCRdb's copy, which holds only in-frame ones; the method was immunoSEQ multiplex PCR. Counted here are about 67,000 clones, about nine tenths occurring once; the ten biggest clones make up more than 1.4%. Germline V gives CDR1 KGHSH, CDR2 LQKENI. The CDR3 has 15 amino acids. V lost 3 bases and J 0 bases, leaving 11 bases between the germline ends. The sequence came from a female donor with multiple sclerosis, enrolled in a pregnancy study. The sequencing here drew on peripheral blood, taken in the third trimester of pregnancy. The V call is TRBV18, the J call TRBJ2-5; possible D gene TRBD1, 5 bases. The CDR3 protein is CASSPSAGNQETQYF. The DNA of the CDR3 is TGTGCCAGCTCACCCTCAGCAGGGAACCAAGAGACCCAGTACTTC.